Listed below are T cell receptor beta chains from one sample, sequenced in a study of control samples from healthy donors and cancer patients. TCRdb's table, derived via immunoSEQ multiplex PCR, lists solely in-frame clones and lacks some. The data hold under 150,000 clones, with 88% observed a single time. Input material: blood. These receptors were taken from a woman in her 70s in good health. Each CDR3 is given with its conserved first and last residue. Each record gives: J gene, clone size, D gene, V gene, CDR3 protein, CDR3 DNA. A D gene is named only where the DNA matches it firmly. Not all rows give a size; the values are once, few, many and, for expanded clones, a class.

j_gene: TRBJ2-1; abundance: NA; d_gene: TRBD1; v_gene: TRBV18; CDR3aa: CASSPRTGAYNEQFF; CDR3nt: TGTGCCAGCTCACCAAGGACAGGAGCCTACAATGAGCAGTTCTTC
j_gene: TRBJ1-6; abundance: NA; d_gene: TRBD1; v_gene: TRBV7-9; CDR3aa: CASSPLGQGGSPLHF; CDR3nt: TGTGCCAGCAGCCCGCTTGGACAGGGGGGTTCACCCCTCCACTTT
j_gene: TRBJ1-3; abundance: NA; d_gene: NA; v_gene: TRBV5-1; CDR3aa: CASSLAGVGGITGNTIYF; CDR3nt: TGCGCCAGCAGCTTGGCGGGGGTCGGGGGAATAACCGGAAACACCATATATTTT
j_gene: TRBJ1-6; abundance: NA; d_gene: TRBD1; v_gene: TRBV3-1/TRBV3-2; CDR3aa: CASSQESGQLNSPLHF; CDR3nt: TGTGCCAGCAGCCAAGAATCGGGACAGCTTAATTCACCCCTCCACTTT
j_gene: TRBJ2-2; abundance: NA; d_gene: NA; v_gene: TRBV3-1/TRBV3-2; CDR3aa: CASSQKDRDPANTGELFF; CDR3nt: TGTGCCAGCAGCCAAAAAGACCGGGACCCCGCGAACACCGGGGAGCTGTTTTTT
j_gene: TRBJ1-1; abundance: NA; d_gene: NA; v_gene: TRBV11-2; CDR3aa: CASSLAGLMNTEAFF; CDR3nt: TGTGCCAGCAGCTTAGCAGGACTGATGAACACTGAAGCTTTCTTT
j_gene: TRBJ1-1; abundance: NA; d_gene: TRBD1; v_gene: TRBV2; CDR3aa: CASSRQGNTEAFF; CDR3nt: TGTGCCAGCAGCCGACAGGGGAACACTGAAGCTTTCTTT
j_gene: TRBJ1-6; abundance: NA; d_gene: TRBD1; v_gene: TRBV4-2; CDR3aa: CASSQDLGQINSPLHF; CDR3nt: TGTGCCAGCAGCCAAGATCTGGGACAGATTAATTCACCCCTCCACTTT
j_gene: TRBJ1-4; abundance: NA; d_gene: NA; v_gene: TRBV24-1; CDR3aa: CATSDPSGGEKLFF; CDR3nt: TGTGCCACCAGTGACCCTTCTGGGGGCGAAAAACTGTTTTTT
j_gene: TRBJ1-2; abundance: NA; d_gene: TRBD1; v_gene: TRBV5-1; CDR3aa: CASSSGQVLYGYTF; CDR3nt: TGCGCCAGCAGCTCGGGACAGGTGCTTTATGGCTACACCTTC
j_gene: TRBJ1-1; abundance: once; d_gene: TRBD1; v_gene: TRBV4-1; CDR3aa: CASSPWTGAGTEAFF; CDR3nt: TGCGCCAGCAGCCCTTGGACAGGGGCGGGAACTGAAGCTTTCTTT
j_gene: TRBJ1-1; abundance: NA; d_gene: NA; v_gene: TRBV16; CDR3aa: CASSQLRGGNTEAFF; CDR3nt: TGTGCCAGCAGCCAATTACGGGGGGGGAACACTGAAGCTTTCTTT
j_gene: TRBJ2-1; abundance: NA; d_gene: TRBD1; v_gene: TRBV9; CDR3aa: CASSVGDSYNEQFF; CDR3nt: TGTGCCAGCAGCGTAGGGGACAGCTACAATGAGCAGTTCTTC
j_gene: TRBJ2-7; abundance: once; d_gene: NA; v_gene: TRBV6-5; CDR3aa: CASRPPMRGVYEQYF; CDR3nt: TGTGCCAGCAGACCCCCGATGAGGGGGGTCTACGAGCAGTACTTC
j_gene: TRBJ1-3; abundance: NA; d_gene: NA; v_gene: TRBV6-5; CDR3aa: CASSLDGISGNTIYF; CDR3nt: TGTGCCAGCAGCTTGGACGGCATCTCTGGAAACACCATATATTTT
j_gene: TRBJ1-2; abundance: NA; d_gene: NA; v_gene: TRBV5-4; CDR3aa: CASSLVGDNYGYTF; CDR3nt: TGTGCCAGCAGCTTGGTCGGGGATAACTATGGCTACACCTTC
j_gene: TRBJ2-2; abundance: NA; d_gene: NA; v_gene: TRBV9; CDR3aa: CASSVGGSADTGELFF; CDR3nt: TGTGCCAGCAGCGTAGGGGGGTCCGCGGACACCGGGGAGCTGTTTTTT
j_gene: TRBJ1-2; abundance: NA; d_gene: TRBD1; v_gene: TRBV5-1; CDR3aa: CASSPGQGEGYTF; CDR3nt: TGCGCCAGCAGCCCCGGACAGGGGGAAGGCTACACCTTC
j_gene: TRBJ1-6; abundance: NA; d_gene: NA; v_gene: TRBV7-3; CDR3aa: CASSHQGPSNNSPLHF; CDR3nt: TGTGCCAGCAGCCATCAGGGACCGTCGAATAATTCACCCCTCCACTTT
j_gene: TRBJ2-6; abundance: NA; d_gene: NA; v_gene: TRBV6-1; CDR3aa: CASSENALVSGANVLTF; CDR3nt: TGTGCCAGCAGTGAAAATGCGCTGGTTTCTGGGGCCAACGTCCTGACTTTC
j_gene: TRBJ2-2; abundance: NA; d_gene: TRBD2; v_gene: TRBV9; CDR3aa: CASSVWRGEPSNTGELFF; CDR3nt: TGTGCCAGCAGCGTATGGCGGGGGGAGCCCTCGAACACCGGGGAGCTGTTTTTT
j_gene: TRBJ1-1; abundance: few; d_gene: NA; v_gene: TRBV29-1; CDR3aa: CSVDHLGQNTEAFF; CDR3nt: TGCAGCGTTGATCACCTTGGCCAGAACACTGAAGCTTTCTTT
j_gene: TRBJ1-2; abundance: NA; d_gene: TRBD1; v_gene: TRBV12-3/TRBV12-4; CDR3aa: CASSRTGDYGYTF; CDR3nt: TGTGCCAGCAGTAGGACAGGGGACTATGGCTACACCTTC
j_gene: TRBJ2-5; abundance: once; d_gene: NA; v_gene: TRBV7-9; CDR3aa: CASSLIGPAVETQYF; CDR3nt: TGTGCCAGCAGCCTGATTGGGCCCGCGGTGGAGACCCAGTACTTC
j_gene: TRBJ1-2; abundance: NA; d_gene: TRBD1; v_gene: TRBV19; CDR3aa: CASSTRQGGYTF; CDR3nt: TGTGCCAGTAGTACACGACAGGGCGGCTACACCTTC
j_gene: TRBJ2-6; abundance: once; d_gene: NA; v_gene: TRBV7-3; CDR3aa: CASSSQGTGANVLTF; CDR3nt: TGTGCCAGCAGCTCCCAGGGGACTGGGGCCAACGTCCTGACTTTC
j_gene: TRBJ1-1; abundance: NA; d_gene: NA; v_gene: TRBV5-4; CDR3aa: CAGGGAGNTEAFF; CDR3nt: TGTGCCGGCGGGGGGGCTGGGAACACTGAAGCTTTCTTT
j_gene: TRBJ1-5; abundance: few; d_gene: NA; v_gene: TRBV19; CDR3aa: CASSMFPVFDQPQHF; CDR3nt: TGTGCCAGTAGTATGTTCCCCGTCTTCGATCAGCCCCAGCATTTT
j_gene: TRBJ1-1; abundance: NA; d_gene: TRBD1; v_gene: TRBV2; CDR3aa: CASGQGANTEAFF; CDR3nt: TGTGCCAGCGGACAGGGGGCGAACACTGAAGCTTTCTTT
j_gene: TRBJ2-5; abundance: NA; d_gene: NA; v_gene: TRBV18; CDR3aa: CASSPGTIATQYF; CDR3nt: TGTGCCAGCTCCCCCGGGACCATTGCGACCCAGTACTTC
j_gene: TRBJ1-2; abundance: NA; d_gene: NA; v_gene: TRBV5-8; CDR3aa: CASSAGTPIIRGYTF; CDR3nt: TGTGCCAGCAGCGCCGGGACTCCCATAATTAGAGGCTACACCTTC
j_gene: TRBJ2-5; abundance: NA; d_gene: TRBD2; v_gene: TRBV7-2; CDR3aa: CASSRTSGVPKETQYF; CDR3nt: TGTGCCAGCAGCCGCACTAGCGGGGTGCCGAAAGAGACCCAGTACTTC
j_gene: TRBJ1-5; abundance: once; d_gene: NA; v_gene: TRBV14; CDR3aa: CASSRGVAQPQHF; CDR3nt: TGTGCCAGCAGCCGAGGGGTTGCTCAGCCCCAGCATTTT